This is a list of T cell receptor beta chains from one sample in a study of cytomegalovirus exposure and HLA in healthy donors. TCRdb's copy holds only in-frame clones and misses some; the assay was immunoSEQ multiplex PCR. The repertoire holds more than 95,000 clones, with about 88% as singletons. The material sequenced was PBMCs. All receptors derive from a woman aged 18-29 years in good health and CMV-seropositive. The CDR3 runs from the conserved cysteine through the conserved F or W. The order of the fields is CDR3 protein, CDR3 DNA, D gene, V gene, J gene, clone size. A D gene is named only where the DNA matches it firmly. Clone size is given for some rows only: seen once, a few or many times, or a class if the clone is expanded.

CDR3 protein: CASRLDGYEQYF
CDR3 DNA: TGTGCCAGCAGACTAGACGGCTACGAGCAGTACTTC
D gene: NA
V gene: TRBV7-9
J gene: TRBJ2-7
clone size: NA

CDR3 protein: CASSYSQVSQETQYF
CDR3 DNA: TGTGCCAGCAGTTACTCGCAGGTTAGCCAAGAGACCCAGTACTTC
D gene: NA
V gene: TRBV6-5
J gene: TRBJ2-5
clone size: NA

CDR3 protein: CASRQGLAETDTQYF
CDR3 DNA: TGTGCCAGCAGGCAAGGACTAGCGGAAACAGATACGCAGTATTTT
D gene: TRBD2
V gene: TRBV2
J gene: TRBJ2-3
clone size: NA

CDR3 protein: CASSLIVAGGTDTQYF
CDR3 DNA: TGTGCCAGCAGCTTAATCGTGGCGGGGGGAACAGATACGCAGTATTTT
D gene: TRBD2
V gene: TRBV11-3
J gene: TRBJ2-3
clone size: NA

CDR3 protein: CASSEARGPGEAFF
CDR3 DNA: TGTGCCAGCAGTGAAGCCAGGGGGCCGGGTGAAGCTTTCTTT
D gene: TRBD1
V gene: TRBV6-1
J gene: TRBJ1-1
clone size: few

CDR3 protein: CASSRSGDRGLQSYGYTF
CDR3 DNA: TGTGCCAGCAGCCGCTCGGGGGACAGGGGTCTTCAAAGCTATGGCTACACCTTC
D gene: TRBD1
V gene: TRBV11-1
J gene: TRBJ1-2
clone size: NA

CDR3 protein: CASSLGVTSATYNEQFF
CDR3 DNA: TGTGCCAGCAGTTTAGGCGTCACTAGCGCGACCTACAATGAGCAGTTCTTC
D gene: TRBD2
V gene: TRBV28
J gene: TRBJ2-1
clone size: many

CDR3 protein: CASSLQGGGEQYF
CDR3 DNA: TGTGCCAGCAGCTTGCAGGGAGGCGGCGAGCAGTACTTC
D gene: NA
V gene: TRBV7-3
J gene: TRBJ2-7
clone size: few

CDR3 protein: CASSPSSANQPQHF
CDR3 DNA: TGTGCCAGTAGCCCTTCCAGCGCGAATCAGCCCCAGCATTTT
D gene: NA
V gene: TRBV6-5
J gene: TRBJ1-5
clone size: NA

CDR3 protein: CASCSSAGQVETQYF
CDR3 DNA: TGTGCCAGCTGCTCTTCGGCGGGACAGGTAGAGACCCAGTACTTC
D gene: NA
V gene: TRBV21-1
J gene: TRBJ2-5
clone size: NA

CDR3 protein: CASRQQGAKTEQFF
CDR3 DNA: TGTGCCAGCAGACAACAGGGGGCCAAGACTGAGCAGTTCTTC
D gene: TRBD1
V gene: TRBV4-2
J gene: TRBJ2-1
clone size: NA

CDR3 protein: CASRLERIGQDSNQPQHF
CDR3 DNA: TGTGCCAGTAGGCTGGAAAGGATTGGGCAGGATAGCAATCAGCCCCAGCATTTT
D gene: NA
V gene: TRBV19
J gene: TRBJ1-5
clone size: few

CDR3 protein: CASSYRDSSDTQYF
CDR3 DNA: TGTGCCAGCAGTTACCGGGACTCCTCAGATACGCAGTATTTT
D gene: NA
V gene: TRBV6-5
J gene: TRBJ2-3
clone size: NA

CDR3 protein: CASSSTTTTTLRDF
CDR3 DNA: TGTGCCAGCAGCTCCACTACTACGACGACCCTTCGGGACTTC
D gene: NA
V gene: TRBV7-8
J gene: TRBJ2-7
clone size: NA